The source of this T cell receptor (beta chain) is a study of T cells in localized non-small cell lung cancer. On this clone: The antigen is unknown.

Study outcomes and limitations: Median detection of top 100 tumor clones in adjacent lung was around 59 clones.

This table comes from immunoSEQ multiplex PCR, and its TCRdb copy is limited to in-frame clones, with some not included. The table includes some 72,000 clones, 70% to 90% detected once. Per germline, CDR1 SEHNR and CDR2 FQNEAQ (reference sequence). The CDR3 totals 15 residues. V was cut by 5 bases and J by 10 bases, with 18 bases left in between. This chain joins TRBV7-9 and TRBJ1-6, with a tentative D call TRBD1 (5 bases). The specimen comprised peripheral blood, sampled before any cancer treatment. This TCR was sampled from a man aged 35 to 70 with stage I lung adenocarcinoma. CDR3 nucleotide sequence: TGTGCCAGCAGCCCTACGGGGGGAGATCGCTCACCCCTCCACTTT. It specifies CASSPTGGDRSPLHF.